The subject of this entry is one T cell receptor beta chain. This clone's antigen is unknown. An end of the junction differs from the germline gene, which may be a read error. Other DNA sequences in this specimen translate into the identical CDR3. CDR1 and CDR2 are drawn from the germline V gene: KGHSH, LQKENI. The CDR3 runs 14 residues from the cysteine to the phenylalanine. The entry retains the CDR3 DNA only, 42 bases that are in frame from base 1. The data derive from a study of cytomegalovirus exposure and HLA in healthy donors (dated by TCRdb to about 2017). Context from the whole study: According to an earlier analysis of 450 to 650 of the donors, about 179 million T cells yielded some 120 million unique TCR beta sequences and 250 to 350 Gb of sequence data. Typing coverage differed by locus: A, B, C, DRB1 and DQB1 were typed in about 620-630 donors, DQA1 in 500 to 550, DPA1 in roughly 590, and DPB1 in just under 490. In an earlier analysis of a few hundred of the donors, high-throughput TCR beta sequencing was used to judge whether each TCR beta V gene segment behaved as functional or pseudogenic. Donor age, sex, ethnicity and CMV serostatus were compiled together with the repertoire data. Every repertoire in the discovery cohort had been generated on one and the same sequencing platform. An early release that covered some 640 HLA-typed donors contained about 290 gigabases of sequencing data and around 80 million unique TCR sequences. Among around 400 genotyped donors of the cohort, an average of roughly 240,000 unique TCR beta nucleotide sequences were sequenced per donor, roughly 18% of them non-productive. The study was designed to test whether signatures of past pathogen exposure could be identified by cataloging public T cell receptors. Both class I and class II loci were covered by HLA typing, at four-digit resolution. The study used immunosequencing to profile the T cell repertoires of around 600 subjects and linked those repertoires to cytomegalovirus serostatus. In a later genetic analysis, genome-wide SNP genotypes for about 60% of the 666 donors were used, and that subset was treated as a discovery cohort. A later analysis re-examined previously published TCR beta repertoires from about 670 donors and added high-resolution HLA genotyping to investigate patterns of TCR occurrence. Rather than drawing on any new phenotypic data, the later analysis identified candidate immune exposures from TCR beta sequences and the way those sequences occurred across donors. The genetic ancestry cluster associated with self-reported Caucasian donors included 70% to 85% of the 398 genotyped donors. Roughly 5 DR-DQ haplotypes were handled as single units for association and clustering, since linkage in the cohort was strong. The study combined high-throughput TCR immunosequencing, statistical association of individual TCRs with disease status, and machine learning to predict cytomegalovirus infection status. In addition to the first cohort of 650 to 750 subjects, a separate validation cohort of under 150 different subjects was used. General findings and caveats noted by the study authors: Immune exposure information for the cohort was limited to CMV serostatus. A later analysis reported that several top co-occurrence clusters appeared linked to parvovirus B19, influenza, CMV and Epstein-Barr virus. A later genetic analysis associated a missense DCLRE1C variant with V-gene and J-gene trimming of TCR beta chains, and an independent cohort replicated the association. A few of the identified cytomegalovirus-associated TCR beta chains were confirmed in vitro to be specific for cytomegalovirus antigens. The classifier was reported to diagnose cytomegalovirus status with high specificity and sensitivity in both the original cohort and the validation cohort. At a false discovery rate of 0.05, a later analysis linked 15,000 to 20,000 TCR beta sequences to specific HLA alleles. Presence/absence analyses assumed roughly uniform sequencing depth across donors, an assumption that may not hold. It was suggested by the authors that the approach could potentially be generalized to other disease states and immunological phenotypes. The earlier analysis of about 600 of the donors excluded 15 to 20 rarely observed V segments, including chromosome 9 orphons, because counts were too low. When HLA alleles, especially DR and DQ, strongly co-occurred, TCR associations were difficult to assign to individual alleles. Because some donors lacked HLA typing at each locus, the association tests relied only on the typed subset. In a later analysis, most CMV-associated TCR beta chains were found to appear HLA-restricted, with HLA associations seemingly driven largely by CMV exposure. While some public TCRs were present in many individuals, most TCR sequences turned up only very rarely across donors. In a later genetic analysis, fewer N-insertions in productive TCRs were reported among donors in an Asian-associated ancestry cluster than the approximately 670-donor mean. A total of about 180 TCR beta chains were listed by the study as associated with cytomegalovirus. Linkage disequilibrium might explain the correlated functional status among segregating V segments, but an unknown experimental factor could not be excluded. In this cohort, only TCR beta chains were sequenced, and detectable features were limited by the absence of alpha or paired-chain data. Some IMGT-functional V segments, including TRBV6-2 and TRBV6-3, could not be distinguished by the 87-base-pair reads and were therefore excluded. A further reported finding was that TCR beta sequences accurately predicted the HLA-A and HLA-B alleles for most subjects in the first cohort. A cluster of highly shared sequence variants was judged likely to be a technical artifact of the sequencing pipeline. In a later analysis, TCR association rates were found to vary across HLA loci, with the most associated TCRs seen for DRB1 alleles and the fewest for HLA-C alleles. A later analysis found that HLA-associated TCR beta chains were more clonally expanded and had lower generation probabilities than equally common non-associated chains. In an earlier analysis of 500 to 650 of the donors, most TCR beta V segments appeared in productive rearrangements about 87% or about 30% of the time, broadly matching IMGT annotations.

Libraries were prepared through the immunoSEQ multiplex PCR assay. The multiplex PCR relied on a mix of 60 forward primers for TCR Vbeta segments and 13 reverse primers for TCR Jbeta segments. The CDR3 region of rearranged TCR beta genes was amplified from genomic DNA with a multiplex PCR assay. On the Illumina HiSeq System, the amplified TCR beta libraries were sequenced as 87-base-pair reads. The authors' pipeline ran thus. Across the 700 or so repertoires, a later analysis counted 75 million to 90 million unique TCR beta chains, roughly 11 million of which were shared by at least two donors. A nearest-neighbor algorithm error-corrected the raw reads and collapsed the reads into unique sequences, merging closely related sequences to remove PCR and sequencing errors. V, D and J gene segments were assigned by aligning CDR3 sequences to IMGT reference sequences. For a sequence to be retained, at least a six-nucleotide match to both a V gene segment and a J gene segment was required. Rearrangements were classified as productive when the CDR3 lacked stop codons and remained in frame with V and J, and all other rearrangements were classified as non-productive. CDR3 was defined by IMGT convention, running from the second conserved V-encoded cysteine to the conserved J-encoded phenylalanine. The earlier analysis of about 620 of the donors excluded sequences that lacked an unambiguous match to a single V gene segment. In an earlier analysis of a few hundred of the donors, V segments were called functional above 56.7% productive rearrangements and were called segregating when the between-donor standard deviation exceeded 5%. To diagnose cytomegalovirus status from the catalog of TCR beta chain sequences, a statistical classification framework was built. In a later analysis, TCR nucleotide sequences were compared against IMGT/GENE-DB human TR gene sequences so that V and J genes could be assigned. The TCRdist pipeline was used in a later analysis to assign CDR3 sequences and most-parsimonious VDJ recombination scenarios. In a later analysis, each TCR beta chain was defined by its CDR3 amino acid sequence together with its V-gene family, and reads lacking a unique V-gene family were excluded. To address suspected cross-contamination and a sequencing artifact, a later analysis removed around 600 highly shared, low-generation-probability nucleotide sequences. A later analysis calculated a clonal expansion index for each public chain from normalized within-repertoire ranks of inferred template counts. In a later analysis, generation probabilities were computed with a VDJ recombination model fitted to out-of-frame rearrangements, and the resulting probabilities were checked against IGoR. In a later analysis, hypergeometric tests were used to score TCR-TCR, TCR-HLA and TCR-CMV co-occurrence, with a repertoire-size bias correction applied to TCR pairs. In a later analysis, false discovery rates were estimated by permuting HLA or CMV assignments 20 times. In a later analysis, co-occurring TCRs were grouped using DBSCAN, and TCRdist sequence similarity was added for clustering within HLA-allele-positive subsets. For co-occurrence clustering, repertoires with fewer than 30,000 or more than 120,000 public chains were excluded, along with a handful of repertoires with anomalous nucleotide sharing. The clones in this table, taken by TCRdb from immuneACCESS, are in-frame only. Not every clone is retained; where verified, under half of the shortfall comes from an unresolved V gene, and the cause of the rest is unknown. The DNA gave D and trimming, while V, J and clone size come from that table. For this sample there are 120,000 to 150,000 clones; nearly 90% appear just once. The ten largest account for 0.4% to 0.55% of the sample.

The cohort consisted of more than 650 healthy bone marrow donors. At the time of sampling, every cohort member was nominally healthy, though immune exposures that went unrecorded were likely present. The donor was CMV seronegative and was included in the group of 352 seronegative cohort members. A peripheral blood sample was collected from each donor, and TCR beta sequencing was performed on peripheral blood mononuclear cells. The Qiagen DNeasy Blood Extraction Kit was used to extract genomic DNA from the blood cell samples. The sequenced material came from PBMCs. The rearranged segments are TRBV18 and TRBJ1-5; the D gene lacks a confident call. The receptor's source is a middle-aged woman in good health and CMV-seronegative. Here is the DNA: TGTGCCAGCTCGCCACCTTTCCACCAGCAGCCCCAGCATTTT. Its translation is CASSPPFHQQPQHF.